This TCR beta chain derives from a study of cytomegalovirus exposure and HLA in healthy donors. Overall study: Among roughly 180 million T cells, an earlier analysis found 117 million unique TCR beta sequences. In terms of ancestry, the Caucasian-associated cluster contained about four fifths of the 300 to 400 genotyped donors. As released early, the data held 70 million to 100 million unique TCRs from HLA-typed donors.

The PCR had 60 Vbeta and 13 Jbeta primers. The method was immunoSEQ multiplex PCR; TCRdb's version includes in-frame clones alone and lacks a portion of them. The sample carries approximately 180,000 clones, roughly 80% recorded once. Notes on this clone: What it binds is not known.

Findings of the study overall: Reportedly, a later analysis found an Asian-associated ancestry cluster had fewer N-insertions than the roughly 700-donor mean.

Germline loops: CDR1 LNHDA, CDR2 SQIVND (reference sequence). The V and J ends lost 10 bases and 2 bases, in that order; junction bases with no gene match: 9. The CDR3 extends over 14 amino acids. The sample was PBMCs. This TCR was sampled from a woman aged 18-30 years in good health and CMV-seronegative. The chain couples TRBV19 to TRBJ2-7, with 9 positions matching TRBD1. The CDR3 nucleotides are TGTGCCACCGGCCTGGGACAGGGACCCTACGAGCAGTACTTC. This codes for CATGLGQGPYEQYF.